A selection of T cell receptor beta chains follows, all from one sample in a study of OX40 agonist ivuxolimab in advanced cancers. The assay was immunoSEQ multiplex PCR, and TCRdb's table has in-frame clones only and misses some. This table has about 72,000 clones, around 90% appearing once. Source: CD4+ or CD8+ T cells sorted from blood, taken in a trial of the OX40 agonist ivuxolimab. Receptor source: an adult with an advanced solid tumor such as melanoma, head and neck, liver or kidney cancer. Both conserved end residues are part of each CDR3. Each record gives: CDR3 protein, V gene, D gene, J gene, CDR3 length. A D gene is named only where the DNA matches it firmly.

CDR3 protein: CASSIDGNRAIYEQYF
V gene: TRBV19
D gene: .
J gene: TRBJ2-7
CDR3 length: 16

CDR3 protein: CASSLTLAGGPDTGELFF
V gene: TRBV5-1
D gene: TRBD2
J gene: TRBJ2-2
CDR3 length: 18

CDR3 protein: CASSLAGGGTDTQYF
V gene: TRBV5-1
D gene: TRBD2
J gene: TRBJ2-3
CDR3 length: 15

CDR3 protein: CASRPGRKSNQPQHF
V gene: TRBV21-1
D gene: .
J gene: TRBJ1-5
CDR3 length: 15

CDR3 protein: CASSTTSGGPREQFF
V gene: TRBV11-2
D gene: TRBD2
J gene: TRBJ2-1
CDR3 length: 15

CDR3 protein: CAWSKGSVGNQPQHF
V gene: TRBV30
D gene: .
J gene: TRBJ1-5
CDR3 length: 15

CDR3 protein: CASSFRRQGGEQYF
V gene: TRBV5-8
D gene: TRBD1
J gene: TRBJ2-7
CDR3 length: 14

CDR3 protein: CASSDNGDYGYTF
V gene: TRBV10-2
D gene: .
J gene: TRBJ1-2
CDR3 length: 13

CDR3 protein: CAWSGQGGYGYTF
V gene: TRBV30
D gene: .
J gene: TRBJ1-2
CDR3 length: 13

CDR3 protein: CAISDLGNTIYF
V gene: TRBV10-3
D gene: .
J gene: TRBJ1-3
CDR3 length: 12

CDR3 protein: CASSRGLGGNYGYTF
V gene: TRBV4-1
D gene: .
J gene: TRBJ1-2
CDR3 length: 15

CDR3 protein: CASSSLGKETQYF
V gene: TRBV6-5
D gene: .
J gene: TRBJ2-5
CDR3 length: 13

CDR3 protein: CAISESGQARETQYF
V gene: TRBV10-3
D gene: .
J gene: TRBJ2-5
CDR3 length: 15

CDR3 protein: CASKLQGKNTGELFF
V gene: TRBV2
D gene: .
J gene: TRBJ2-2
CDR3 length: 15

CDR3 protein: CASSSPGTGGRNEQFF
V gene: TRBV7-3
D gene: TRBD1
J gene: TRBJ2-1
CDR3 length: 16

CDR3 protein: CASSEVERTVHGYTF
V gene: TRBV2
D gene: .
J gene: TRBJ1-2
CDR3 length: 15

CDR3 protein: CASSLEGTGISNQPQHF
V gene: TRBV7-6
D gene: TRBD1
J gene: TRBJ1-5
CDR3 length: 17

CDR3 protein: CAISGSASGVYNEQFF
V gene: TRBV10-3
D gene: TRBD2
J gene: TRBJ2-1
CDR3 length: 16

CDR3 protein: CASSVDRGSGEKLFF
V gene: TRBV9
D gene: .
J gene: TRBJ1-4
CDR3 length: 15

CDR3 protein: CASSLLPGGLNQPQHF
V gene: TRBV19
D gene: TRBD1
J gene: TRBJ1-5
CDR3 length: 16

CDR3 protein: CASSLATGLNIQYF
V gene: TRBV7-9
D gene: .
J gene: TRBJ2-4
CDR3 length: 14

CDR3 protein: CASSQGEQPQHF
V gene: TRBV4-2
D gene: .
J gene: TRBJ1-5
CDR3 length: 12

CDR3 protein: CASTKGDTQYF
V gene: TRBV27
D gene: .
J gene: TRBJ2-3
CDR3 length: 11

CDR3 protein: CASSGTGLNIQYF
V gene: TRBV6-1
D gene: TRBD1
J gene: TRBJ2-4
CDR3 length: 13

CDR3 protein: CASSSQAGRGREQFF
V gene: TRBV28
D gene: TRBD2
J gene: TRBJ2-1
CDR3 length: 15

CDR3 protein: CASSFGQGHTDTQYF
V gene: TRBV11-3
D gene: TRBD1
J gene: TRBJ2-3
CDR3 length: 15

CDR3 protein: CAWSPNRDTEAFF
V gene: TRBV30
D gene: .
J gene: TRBJ1-1
CDR3 length: 13

CDR3 protein: CASSLGASGGRKETQYF
V gene: TRBV5-1
D gene: TRBD2
J gene: TRBJ2-5
CDR3 length: 17

CDR3 protein: CAWSVVGELFF
V gene: TRBV30
D gene: .
J gene: TRBJ2-2
CDR3 length: 11

CDR3 protein: CASSPQKGLETQYF
V gene: TRBV19
D gene: .
J gene: TRBJ2-5
CDR3 length: 14

CDR3 protein: CASRKQNTEAFF
V gene: TRBV6-6
D gene: .
J gene: TRBJ1-1
CDR3 length: 12

CDR3 protein: CASSFGGPSNYGYTF
V gene: TRBV5-1
D gene: .
J gene: TRBJ1-2
CDR3 length: 15

CDR3 protein: CASSRWTSPSTDTQYF
V gene: TRBV5-4
D gene: TRBD2
J gene: TRBJ2-3
CDR3 length: 16

CDR3 protein: CASSRLAAIGSSYEQYF
V gene: TRBV19
D gene: TRBD2
J gene: TRBJ2-7
CDR3 length: 17

CDR3 protein: CASSPQASTNEKLFF
V gene: TRBV18
D gene: .
J gene: TRBJ1-4
CDR3 length: 15

CDR3 protein: CASSPGQPTTYEQYF
V gene: TRBV18
D gene: .
J gene: TRBJ2-7
CDR3 length: 15

CDR3 protein: CASSAQRTYYNEQFF
V gene: TRBV18
D gene: .
J gene: TRBJ2-1
CDR3 length: 15

CDR3 protein: CASNDGDNSPLHF
V gene: TRBV9
D gene: .
J gene: TRBJ1-6
CDR3 length: 13

CDR3 protein: CAWTPGGAGANVLTF
V gene: TRBV30
D gene: .
J gene: TRBJ2-6
CDR3 length: 15

CDR3 protein: CASTSWTGLDSETQYF
V gene: TRBV2
D gene: TRBD1
J gene: TRBJ2-5
CDR3 length: 16

CDR3 protein: CASSIDSGGYNEQFF
V gene: TRBV19
D gene: TRBD2
J gene: TRBJ2-1
CDR3 length: 15

CDR3 protein: CASRGRTGIEKLFF
V gene: TRBV6-1
D gene: TRBD1
J gene: TRBJ1-4
CDR3 length: 14

CDR3 protein: CASRAGQAINYGYTF
V gene: TRBV6-6
D gene: TRBD1
J gene: TRBJ1-2
CDR3 length: 15

CDR3 protein: CASSYSTGIGNTIYF
V gene: TRBV6-5
D gene: .
J gene: TRBJ1-3
CDR3 length: 15